Detailed here is one T cell receptor beta chain. Its antigen target is currently unknown. The junction and the germline gene differ at one end; a read error may be behind it. Based on the germline V gene, the CDR1 and CDR2 sequences are MNHEY and SVGAGI. The CDR3 spans 14 residues, from the cysteine through the phenylalanine. Only the CDR3 DNA is retained, 42 bases long and in frame from the first base. For repertoire sequencing, TCR beta CDR3 regions were amplified from RNA transcripts. The first round was an RT-PCR using HTBI primers with the Qiagen OneStep RT-PCR kit, and this first round was followed by a second-round multiplex PCR, then size selection and purification. The libraries underwent paired-end sequencing with 100 bp reads on an Illumina HiSeq2000. The original pipeline was this. SOAPnuke was used to process the reads, throwing out any read that had adapters, had uncalled bases, had a mean Phred below 15, or lacked an exact constant-primer or identifier match. COPE v1.2.5 was used to merge the high-quality paired reads. Clonotypes were defined as unique nucleotide sequences and were aligned to IMGT TRB V, D and J references using MiTCR v1.1. Analysis was restricted to V-J combinations with a frequency above 0.0001, which covered about 99% of repertoires. A TCR clonal expansion and chaos score per V-J combination was defined as the ratio of F50 clonal expansion to chaos observed in the TCRdist matrix. Features were reduced by Welch's t-statistics and random forest to approximately 13 V-J combinations, which fed a naive Bayes classifier. Thyroid-blood repertoire similarity was quantified with the Morisita-Horn index. The public reads were quality trimmed at Q25 with fastp and then assembled into clones with MiXCR by TCRdb, keeping productive beta chains. Every distinct CDR3 protein forms one entry, paired with its most common genes and DNA. These V and J calls derive from TCRdb rather than the authors' analysis. This sample lists about 740,000 distinct CDR3 sequences; 35% to 50% were detected once. The ten largest clones take up approximately 46% of the sample.

The entry originates in a study of Graves' ophthalmopathy and Graves' hyperthyroidism (dated by TCRdb to 2016 to 2018). General notes on the study: Peripheral blood was collected before any treatment was given, at the time of initial diagnosis. In five or six hyperthyroidism patients, T-cell repertoires of thyroid tissue and blood were compared. An independent validation cohort comprised 18 hyperthyroidism patients and 15 to 17 patients who later progressed from hyperthyroidism to ophthalmopathy. After sampling, hyperthyroidism patients received methimazole starting at 30 mg daily, and ophthalmopathy patients received high-dose intravenous methylprednisolone. In total, around 130 blood samples were TCR-sequenced: around 42 ophthalmopathy, under 80 hyperthyroidism and approximately 17 hyperthyroidism-to-ophthalmopathy patients. To explore V-J signatures that distinguish ophthalmopathy from hyperthyroidism, a discovery set of about a hundred patients was enrolled, made up of 43 with ophthalmopathy and around 57 with stable hyperthyroidism. The study used signatures of the TCR beta repertoire to tell Graves' ophthalmopathy apart from Graves' hyperthyroidism and to predict which patients would progress to ophthalmopathy. Findings and caveats that apply to the study as a whole: In cross-validation, the 13-signature model distinguished ophthalmopathy from stable hyperthyroidism with approximately 90% sensitivity and around 81% specificity, and in the test set the corresponding values were about 80% and 75%. No statistical method was used to predetermine the sample size, and group allocation was not hidden from the investigators. In validation, the model predicted ophthalmopathy progression with 70.59% sensitivity and 72.22% specificity; approximately 12 predicted patients were CT-confirmed with GO in a median of around 6.5 months. Among expanded thyroid clonotypes with frequency above 0.001, most also showed up in blood, which suggests that blood repertoires may reflect the thyroid immune response.

Ophthalmopathy patients were characterized by moderately to severely active disease, a Clinical Activity Score of at least 3, a NOSPECS grade of at least 4, and a disease duration under 3 months. Patients were excluded if they had other autoimmune diseases, uncontrolled infections, pregnancy or lactation. Clinical symptoms, serum thyroxine, TRAb, thyroid ultrasound and orbital computed tomography were used for diagnosis. Ficoll-Paque density gradient centrifugation was used to isolate PBMCs from 8.5 to 10 ml of fresh peripheral blood. Total RNA was extracted using Trizol reagent, and RNA quality was checked on an Agilent 2100 Bioanalyzer.

The sequence was obtained from an adult man with Graves' ophthalmopathy. Material for sequencing was peripheral blood. The chain couples TRBV6-5 to TRBJ2-7, with 8 bases matching TRBD2. For the CDR3, the sequence is CAISKRESSYEQYF. The DNA reads as follows: TGTGCCATCAGTAAGCGGGAGAGTTCCTACGAGCAGTACTTC.